One and the same sample provided the 32 T cell receptor beta chains below, sequenced in a study of T-cell reconstitution after alpha-beta-depleted transplantation in children. Unique molecular identifiers were built into the TCRbeta library. MiXCR, run by TCRdb on the PCR reads, gives a single entry per CDR3 protein. Here the sample spans around 370,000 distinct CDR3 sequences, about 17% being singletons. The input for sequencing was PBMCs, mostly from graft donor cells, taken 360 days after TCRalphabeta/CD19-depleted stem cell transplant. All receptors come from a male patient between 2 and 9 years old who had a stem cell transplant for acute lymphoblastic leukemia, so the T cells may come from the graft donor.

This sequence joins TRBV21-1 and TRBJ2-1. TRBV21-1 is given as a pseudogene. The CDR3 covers 16 residues. CDR3 in amino acids: CASSKHVGLSYNEQFF. The CDR3 DNA reads TGTGCCAGCAGCAAACATGTAGGGCTGTCCTACAATGAGCAGTTCTTC.

This clonotype has a handful of counts. The chain uses TRBV5-4 and TRBJ2-5, with D tentatively TRBD2 (6 bases). Germline-derived CDR1 and CDR2 are SGHNT and YYREEE (reference sequence). The CDR3 has 17 amino acids. The V gene lost 4 bases and the J gene lost 7 bases, with 26 bases spanning the gap. The CDR3 nucleotides read TGTGCCAGCAGCCCCACATCGGGAGTAGTGAGGGAAGGGACCCAGTACTTC. Protein product: CASSPTSGVVREGTQYF.

The V and J genes are TRBV6-1 and TRBJ2-1; tentative D call: TRBD1 (6 bases). Germline CDR1 is MNHNS and CDR2 is SASEGT. This CDR3 spans 14 amino acids. Trimming left V 7 bases short and J 14 bases short, with 24 bases between. The CDR3 here is CASKHANLRQEEFF. CDR3 DNA: TGTGCCAGCAAACATGCGAACCTTAGACAGGAAGAGTTCTTC.

The chain has TRBV30 and TRBJ2-3, with 7 bases that match TRBD2. The CDR3 has 19 amino acids. The germline CDR1 and CDR2 sequences are GTSNPN and SVGIG (reference sequence). The J segment lost 0 bases and the V segment lost 0 bases, leaving 15 bases of the junction unmatched. In DNA form, the CDR3 reads TGTGCCTGGAGTGTAAGAGGGGAGGGGACCGCCTATAGCACAGATACGCAGTATTTT. Its translation: CAWSVRGEGTAYSTDTQYF.

This clonotype was observed a few times. The chain carries TRBV12-3 or TRBV12-4 and TRBJ2-3, with D perhaps matching TRBD1 or TRBD2 (5 bases each). Trimming stripped 7 bases from V and 3 bases from J, with 11 bases between. The length of the CDR3 is 13 residues. CDR3 DNA sequence: TGTGCCAGCAAAACGGGGCTAACAGATACGCAGTATTTT. The encoded protein is CASKTGLTDTQYF.

This clonotype showed up many times. This chain connects TRBV4-1 to TRBJ2-1; TRBD2 aligns across 7 bases. CDR1 and CDR2 from the germline V gene are MGHRA and YSYEKL. The CDR3 loop spans 13 amino acids. Trimming cost V 3 bases and J 10 bases; bases outside gene matches: 6. In DNA form, the CDR3 reads TGCGCCAGCAGCCAGGAATATAGCGGGGAGCAGTTCTTC. This gives the protein CASSQEYSGEQFF.

V gene TRBV29-1 combines with J gene TRBJ2-5; D not resolved. Trimming cost V 3 bases and J 5 bases, with 13 bases left between them. This CDR3 has 13 amino acids. Germline CDR1 SQVTM, CDR2 ANQGSEA. CDR3 in amino acids: CSVELGRGETQYF. CDR3 nucleotides: TGCAGCGTTGAGCTCGGACGTGGGGAGACCCAGTACTTC.

This clonotype was observed a handful of times. The chain uses TRBV5-1 and TRBJ2-1, with 7 bases aligning to TRBD1. V lost 0 bases to trimming and J lost 4 bases; unmatched junction nucleotides: 7. Germline loops: CDR1 SGHRS, CDR2 YFSETQ. This CDR3 comprises 16 residues. CDR3 DNA: TGCGCCAGCAGCTTGGCTCCGGGACAGCAATACAATGAGCAGTTCTTC. It is translated as CASSLAPGQQYNEQFF.

The chain is built from TRBV6-1 and TRBJ2-2, with 9 bases fitting TRBD1. This CDR3 region has 14 residues. CDR1 is MNHNS, CDR2 SASEGT, per germline. The V segment lost 6 bases and the J segment 7 bases; nucleotides outside the gene matches: 6. The CDR3 coding sequence is TGTGCCAGCAGCGGGACAGGGAATATCGGGGAGCTGTTTTTT. Protein: CASSGTGNIGELFF.

The sample holds a few counts of this clonotype. The chain couples TRBV9 to TRBJ1-2; D is unclear. Germline CDR1 SGDLS, CDR2 YYNGEE. Trimming took 2 bases from V and 5 from J, leaving 22 bases between them. CDR3 length: 17 residues. Here the CDR3 DNA reads TGTGCCAGCAGCGTTGCGGGCAAAGGAAACAGTTCATATGGCTACACCTTC. It yields the protein CASSVAGKGNSSYGYTF.

J is TRBJ1-5 and V is TRBV7-2, with D hard to call. Trimming removed 3 bases from V and 5 bases from J, with 5 bases in between. Germline V gene lookup returns CDR1 SGHTA and CDR2 FQGNSA. There are 12 residues in the CDR3. The CDR3 sequence is CASSFGYQPQHF. CDR3 DNA sequence: TGTGCCAGCAGCTTCGGGTATCAGCCCCAGCATTTT.

This clonotype was recorded many times. The CDR3 protein is CASSLFPPRAGGYNEQFF. The CDR3 DNA sequence: TGTGCCAGCAGTCTTTTTCCCCCTCGGGCAGGGGGATACAATGAGCAGTTCTTC. The chain recombines TRBV28 with TRBJ2-1; the match to TRBD1 covers 7 bases. This CDR3 is 18 amino acids long. V lost 5 bases and J lost 4; bases outside the gene matches: 17. The germline gives CDR1 MDHEN, CDR2 SYDVKM.

This clonotype was detected ten times or more. V and J are TRBV12-3 or TRBV12-4 and TRBJ2-7; D is undetermined. This CDR3 has 11 residues. V was clipped by 2 bases and J by 6 bases, with 5 bases between them. CDR3 DNA sequence: TGTGCCAGCAGTTTAATGGGCGAGCAGTACTTC. This encodes CASSLMGEQYF.

In its sample, this clonotype was seen a few times. The rearrangement uses TRBV28 and TRBJ2-7, with 9 bases matching TRBD1. With 6 bases clipped from V and 5 bases from J, the junction kept 5 bases outside the gene matches. Germline V lookup: CDR1 MDHEN, CDR2 SYDVKM. CDR3 length: 13 amino acids. This chain's CDR3 is CASRRDRVDEQYF. The CDR3 DNA reads as TGTGCCAGCAGACGGGACAGGGTCGACGAGCAGTACTTC.

The chain has TRBV7-9 and TRBJ2-2, with D perhaps matching TRBD1 (5 bases). The CDR3 has 14 residues. V was clipped by 3 bases and J by 5 bases, with 10 bases between them. Germline loops: CDR1 SEHNR, CDR2 FQNEAQ (reference sequence). CDR3 DNA sequence: TGTGCCAGCAGCTTGGACACGACGACCGGGGAGCTGTTTTTT. Protein product: CASSLDTTTGELFF.

V usage is TRBV18 and J usage is TRBJ1-5; TRBD1 might be the D (6 bases). In germline, CDR1 is KGHSH, CDR2 LQKENI. This CDR3 has 14 residues. Trimming took 2 bases from V and 5 from J, leaving 10 bases between them. CDR3 protein: CASSPRGGDQPQHF. In DNA form, the CDR3 reads TGTGCCAGCTCACCAAGGGGGGGCGATCAGCCCCAGCATTTT. The complete variable domain, with remaining parts taken from reference TRBV18 and TRBJ1-5, reads NAGVMQNPRHLVRRRGQEARLRCSPMKGHSHVYWYRQLPEEGLKFMVYLQKENIIDESGMPKERFSAEFPKEGPSILRIQQVVRGDSAAYFCASSPRGGDQPQHFGDGTRLSIL.

In DNA, the CDR3 is TGCAGCGTTGGGGACAGCGGGACCACGCAGTATTTT. It translates to CSVGDSGTTQYF. V usage is TRBV29-1 and J usage is TRBJ2-3; D may match TRBD1 or TRBD2 (7 bases each). Trimming cost V 4 bases and J 9 bases, with 14 bases left between them. There are 12 residues in the CDR3. Germline V gene sequence: CDR1 SQVTM, CDR2 ANQGSEA.

This clonotype came up a few times. The chain has TRBV20-1 and TRBJ2-7; 7 bases match TRBD2. Germline loops: CDR1 DFQATT, CDR2 SNEGSKA (reference sequence). J was trimmed by 0 bases and V by 0 bases; bases with no gene match: 14. This CDR3 comprises 18 residues. The DNA for the CDR3 is TGCAGTGCTAGAGATGATTCTCGGGAGGTGAGGCCCTCCTACGAGCAGTACTTC. It translates to CSARDDSREVRPSYEQYF.

This sequence joins TRBV28 and TRBJ1-5; possible D gene TRBD1, 5 bases. This CDR3 comprises 16 residues. Trimming removed 4 bases at V and 0 bases at J, with 13 bases between. The germline CDR1 and CDR2 sequences are MDHEN and SYDVKM. The CDR3 nucleotides are TGTGCCAGCAGTTCGTCCGGGGGATATAGCAATCAGCCCCAGCATTTT. Its protein product is CASSSSGGYSNQPQHF.

This clonotype was found a few times. This sequence joins TRBV12-3 or TRBV12-4 and TRBJ2-1, with 15 bases that match TRBD2. With 3 bases clipped from V and 1 base from J, the junction kept 7 bases outside the gene matches. The CDR3 totals 19 residues. CDR3 coding DNA: TGTGCCAGCAGTTTCTGGGGACTAGCGGGAGGTGTATCCTACAATGAGCAGTTCTTC. The encoded protein is CASSFWGLAGGVSYNEQFF.

This clonotype was observed many times. CDR3 region: CASSQDNSGSGGETQYF. In DNA form, the CDR3 reads TGCGCCAGCAGCCAGGACAATAGCGGGAGTGGCGGGGAGACCCAGTACTTC. The rearrangement uses TRBV4-3 and TRBJ2-5, with 9 bases matching TRBD2. V lost 3 bases to trimming and J lost 5 bases; unmatched junction nucleotides: 13. The germline gives CDR1 LGHNA, CDR2 YSLEER. There are 17 residues in the CDR3.

The chain employs TRBV28 and TRBJ1-6; TRBD1 might be the D (5 bases). The V and J ends lost 3 bases and 7 bases respectively, with 10 bases between them. CDR1 is MDHEN, CDR2 SYDVKM, per germline. The CDR3 runs to 14 residues. The CDR3 nucleotides read TGTGCCAGCAGTTTGATGGGGGGGAATTCACCCCTCCACTTT. Translating gives CASSLMGGNSPLHF.

The gene calls are TRBV4-1 and TRBJ2-7; D may correspond to TRBD1 or TRBD2 (5 bases each). The CDR3 sequence is 16 residues long. Deletions cut 0 bases from V and 7 bases from J, with 19 bases between. Germline V gene sequence: CDR1 MGHRA, CDR2 YSYEKL. As DNA, the CDR3 is TGCGCCAGCAGCCAAGAATTCCGCGGTACTGAGGGGGAGCAGTACTTC. Translated, it gives CASSQEFRGTEGEQYF.

This clonotype came up a few times. The chain is built from TRBV7-8 and TRBJ1-3; D gene ambiguous. Trimming left V 3 bases short and J 2 bases short, with 8 bases between. The CDR3 has 14 residues. Looked up from germline, CDR1 is SGHVS and CDR2 is FQNEAQ. The CDR3 is CASSLLIAGNTIYF. The CDR3, as DNA: TGTGCCAGCAGCTTGCTGATCGCTGGAAACACCATATATTTT.

This sequence joins TRBV20-1 and TRBJ2-1; D not resolved. Looked up from germline, CDR1 is DFQATT and CDR2 is SNEGSKA (reference sequence). This CDR3 has 12 residues. Deletions cut 5 bases from V and 8 bases from J, with 13 bases between. The CDR3 loop reads CSARRGRDEQFF. CDR3 in DNA: TGCAGTGCTCGTAGAGGTCGGGATGAGCAGTTCTTC.

About this clonotype itself: At one boundary the junction diverges from the germline segment, which might be a read error. This sequence joins TRBV12-3 or TRBV12-4 and TRBJ2-3; D tentatively fits TRBD1 or TRBD2 (5 bases each). The CDR3 consists of 19 residues. The CDR3 DNA sequence: TGTGCCATCAGTTTAGTGAATACGGTGGAGAGGGGACCGGCGGATACGCAGTATTTT. It yields the protein CAISLVNTVERGPADTQYF.

This clonotype has a handful of counts. The rearrangement joins TRBV28 to TRBJ2-4, with D possibly being TRBD1 or TRBD2 (5 bases each). The CDR3 sequence is 14 residues long. Germline V gives CDR1 MDHEN, CDR2 SYDVKM. V lost 7 bases to trimming and J lost 2 bases, with 12 bases between them. This CDR3 reads CASTIRGPKNIQYF. CDR3 in DNA: TGTGCCAGCACTATAAGGGGACCCAAAAACATTCAGTACTTC.

The chain has TRBV28 and TRBJ2-3; 12 bases fit TRBD2. The germline gives CDR1 MDHEN, CDR2 SYDVKM. V lost 5 bases, J lost 5 bases, and 14 bases stayed unmatched. This CDR3 is 18 amino acids long. As DNA, the CDR3 is TGTGCCAGCAGTGGTCCGGGACTAGCGGGCTTAGAGAGAGATACGCAGTATTTT. Translation gives CASSGPGLAGLERDTQYF.

This clonotype has a handful of counts. The gene calls are TRBV4-3 and TRBJ1-1; D gene ambiguous. Trimming cost V 6 bases and J 0 bases, with 8 bases left between them. The germline CDR1 and CDR2 sequences are LGHNA and YSLEER. CDR3 length: 13 amino acids. The chain's CDR3 is CASRGGMNTEAFF. In DNA, the CDR3 is TGCGCCAGCAGGGGCGGAATGAACACTGAAGCTTTCTTT.

CDR3 region: CASTRGGGVSTDTQYF. Written as DNA, the CDR3 is TGTGCCAGCACTAGAGGGGGGGGAGTGAGCACAGATACGCAGTATTTT. J is TRBJ2-3 and V is TRBV7-2; a weak D match, TRBD2 (7 bases). Trimming took 7 bases from V and 0 from J, leaving 17 bases between them. CDR3 length equals 16 residues. CDR1 SGHTA and CDR2 FQGNSA come from the germline V gene. Supplemented by reference TRBV7-2 and TRBJ2-3, the full variable domain reads GAGVSQSPSNKVTEKGKDVELRCDPISGHTALYWYRQSLGQGLEFLIYFQGNSAPDKSGLPSDRFSAERTGGSVSTLTIQRTQQEDSAVYLCASTRGGGVSTDTQYFGPGTRLTVL.

A single count supports this clonotype. A read error may account for a junction end that differs from germline. The chain is built from TRBV28 and TRBJ1-5; 11 bases are shared with TRBD1. The CDR3 covers 18 residues. Germline-derived CDR1 and CDR2 are MDHEN and SYDVKM. CDR3 bases: TGTGCCAGCAGTTTAATGGGGACAGGGGGGTATAGCAATCAGCCCCATCATTTT. Protein: CASSLMGTGGYSNQPHHF.

The chain employs TRBV7-8 and TRBJ1-1; TRBD1 agrees at 11 bases. Germline V gives CDR1 SGHVS, CDR2 FQNEAQ. The CDR3 consists of 16 residues. Trimming removed 0 bases from V and 1 base from J; junction bases left unmatched: 1. The CDR3 DNA follows: TGTGCCAGCAGCTTAGCTGGGACAGGGGGGAACACTGAAGCTTTCTTT. It codes for CASSLAGTGGNTEAFF.